The entry below describes one TCR beta chain. The data derive from a study of blood T cell repertoires in COVID-19. Background on the study: Samples representing acute and convalescent COVID-19 were sourced from the United States, Italy and Spain.

Unmatched junction bases numbered 6, after V lost 3 bases and J lost 1 base. CDR1 and CDR2 (germline): SGHRS, YFSETQ. The CDR3 length is 17 residues. Sequencing was performed with immunoSEQ multiplex PCR; in TCRdb, only in-frame clones are kept and a portion is missing. The repertoire includes roughly 140,000 clones, around 91% of them detected once, and approximately 2.8% sits in the top ten. Material: peripheral blood. The sequence was collected from a woman in her fifties or sixties with active COVID-19. The chain employs TRBV5-1 and TRBJ1-4; 10 bases fit TRBD1. The CDR3 spells CASSSGQGVLTNEKLFF. The DNA of the CDR3 is TGCGCCAGCAGCTCCGGACAGGGGGTTCTAACTAATGAAAAACTGTTTTTT.